The 2 T cell receptor beta chains presented below share a single source sample, sequenced in a study of response to subunit inactivated influenza vaccine. TCRdb processed the RT-PCR reads anew with MiXCR; each CDR3 protein has one entry. The repertoire holds approximately 530,000 distinct CDR3 sequences, with over 10% as singletons. Sequenced material: PBMCs from blood, taken 45 days after vaccination. The receptors stem from a man in his forties or fifties who received an inactivated influenza vaccine.

The rearrangement links TRBV4-3 to TRBJ1-2, with 8 bases matching TRBD1. V dropped 1 base and J dropped 6; count of bases not matched to a gene: 7. Per the germline V gene, CDR1 is LGHNA and CDR2 is YSLEER. There are 15 residues in the CDR3. The CDR3: CASSQALTGVNGYTF. CDR3 in DNA: TGCGCCAGCAGCCAAGCCCTGACAGGGGTAAATGGCTACACCTTC.

This clonotype was picked up a small number of times. The chain combines TRBV20-1 with TRBJ2-5, with TRBD2 matching over 11 bases. This CDR3 has 15 amino acids. From germline, CDR1 is DFQATT and CDR2 SNEGSKA (reference sequence). Trimming at V came to 3 bases and at J to 7 bases, leaving 10 bases not matched to a gene. CDR3 in amino acids: CSASVGLAGGGTQYF. As DNA, the CDR3 is TGCAGTGCTAGCGTAGGGCTAGCGGGGGGTGGGACCCAGTACTTC.